Listed here are 4 T cell receptor beta chains from one sample, sequenced in a study of T cells in Graves' hyperthyroidism and ophthalmopathy. From RNA transcripts, TCR beta CDR3 regions were amplified. A set of HTBI primers served as the primers for a first-round RT-PCR of the TCR CDR3. TCRdb reprocessed the multiplex PCR reads via MiXCR and lists one record per CDR3 protein. The sample has about 560,000 distinct CDR3 sequences, approximately 15% seen once. The sequenced material came from blood. The receptors were gathered from a woman aged 18-35 years with Graves' hyperthyroidism.

Many counts were recorded for this clonotype. V gene TRBV7-3 combines with J gene TRBJ1-1; 7 positions agree with TRBD1. Looked up from germline, CDR1 is SGHTA and CDR2 is FQGTGA. CDR3 size: 15 residues. V trimming: 7 bases; J trimming: 4 bases; junction bases outside the gene matches: 12. CDR3 sequence reads: CASTRRQGWRTEAFF. CDR3 DNA sequence: TGTGCCAGCACACGTCGACAGGGCTGGCGCACTGAAGCTTTCTTT.

This chain uses TRBV7-2 with TRBJ2-1; TRBD2 matches at 11 bases. Germline loops: CDR1 SGHTA, CDR2 FQGNSA. J gave up 7 bases and V 2 bases, and 4 bases lay outside the gene matches. CDR3 length: 15 amino acids. The CDR3 bases are TGTGCCAGCAGCTTACTGACTAGCGGGACAAATGAGCAGTTCTTC. As protein: CASSLLTSGTNEQFF.

This clonotype was recorded many times. This rearrangement joins TRBV2 to TRBJ2-5; 7 nucleotides align to TRBD2. The CDR3 spans 15 residues. V lost 1 base to trimming and J lost 4 bases; unmatched junction nucleotides: 6. In germline, CDR1 is SNHLY, CDR2 FYNNEI. The CDR3 DNA reads TGTGCCAGCAGTGAAGGACTAGCCCCGGGAGAGACCCAGTACTTC. It codes for CASSEGLAPGETQYF.

The J gene is TRBJ2-5, the V gene TRBV3-1, with D tentatively TRBD1 or TRBD2 (5 bases each). Germline V gene data show CDR1 as LGHDT and CDR2 as YNNKEL (reference sequence). This CDR3 region has 13 residues. The V end was cut by 4 bases, the J end by 7 bases, with 13 bases between. CDR3 sequence: CASSRHPGGTQYF. The CDR3 coding sequence is TGTGCCAGCAGCCGGCACCCTGGGGGGACCCAGTACTTC.